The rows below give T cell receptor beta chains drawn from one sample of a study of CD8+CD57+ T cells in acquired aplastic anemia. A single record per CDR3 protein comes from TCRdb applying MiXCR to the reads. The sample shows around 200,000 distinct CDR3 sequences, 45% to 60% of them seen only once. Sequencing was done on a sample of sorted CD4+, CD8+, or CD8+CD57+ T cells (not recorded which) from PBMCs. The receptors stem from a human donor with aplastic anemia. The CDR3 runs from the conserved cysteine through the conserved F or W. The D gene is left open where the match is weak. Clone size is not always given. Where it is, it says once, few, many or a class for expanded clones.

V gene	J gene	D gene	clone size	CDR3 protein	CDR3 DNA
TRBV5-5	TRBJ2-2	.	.	CASSLFGGPNTGELFF	TGTGCCAGCAGCTTGTTCGGGGGGCCGAACACCGGGGAGCTGTTTTTT
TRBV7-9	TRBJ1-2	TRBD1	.	CASSLKGTGGYGYTF	TGTGCCAGCAGCTTAAAAGGGACAGGGGGCTATGGCTACACCTTC
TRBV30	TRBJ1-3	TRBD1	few	CAWSVSRDRINTIYF	TGTGCCTGGAGTGTTTCCCGGGACAGGATCAACACCATATATTTT
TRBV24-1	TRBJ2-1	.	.	CATSGRGGYNEQFF	TGTGCCACCAGTGGCCGGGGAGGCTACAATGAGCAGTTCTTC
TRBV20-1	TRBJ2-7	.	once	CSASTGGTTSF	TGCAGTGCTAGTACGGGCGGGACAACCTCCTTC
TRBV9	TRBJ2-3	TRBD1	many	CASSETGVVTDTQYF	TGTGCCAGCAGTGAAACAGGGGTTGTAACAGATACGCAGTATTTT
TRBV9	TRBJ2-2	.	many	CASNRAMPGTGELFF	TGTGCCAGCAATAGGGCCATGCCTGGGACCGGGGAGCTGTTTTTT
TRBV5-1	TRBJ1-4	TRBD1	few	CASREGTGKEKLFF	TGCGCCAGCAGAGAGGGGACAGGGAAAGAAAAACTGTTTTTT
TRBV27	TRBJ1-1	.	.	CASSFYRDTEAFF	TGTGCCAGCAGTTTTTATAGGGACACTGAAGCTTTCTTT
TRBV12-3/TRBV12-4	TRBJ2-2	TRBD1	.	CARPSGQSPTGELFF	TGTGCCAGGCCTTCGGGACAGTCCCCCACCGGGGAGCTGTTTTTT
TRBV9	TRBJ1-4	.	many	CASSGTAATNEKLFF	TGTGCCAGCAGCGGAACAGCTGCAACTAATGAAAAACTGTTTTTT
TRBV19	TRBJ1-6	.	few	CASSIAAGAVGSPLHF	TGTGCCAGTAGTATAGCGGCAGGGGCCGTCGGATCACCCCTCCACTTT
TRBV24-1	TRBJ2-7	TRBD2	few	CASSVLAGNYEQYF	TGTGCCAGCAGTGTTCTAGCGGGGAATTACGAGCAGTACTTC
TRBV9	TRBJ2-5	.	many	CASSDRDSRRETQYF	TGTGCCAGCAGCGACAGGGACTCCCGACGAGAGACCCAGTACTTC
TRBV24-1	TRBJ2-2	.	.	CATSAGVVGTGELFF	TGTGCCACCAGTGCTGGGGTAGTGGGGACCGGGGAGCTGTTTTTT
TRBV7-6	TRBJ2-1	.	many	CASSPAAQGGIGEQFF	TGTGCCAGCAGCCCCGCCGCCCAGGGGGGGATCGGTGAGCAGTTCTTC
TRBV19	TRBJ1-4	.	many	CASSSTWTDGNYEKLFF	TGTGCCAGTAGTTCCACTTGGACAGACGGTAATTATGAAAAACTGTTTTTT
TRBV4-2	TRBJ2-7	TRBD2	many	CASSQDAGGQAIHYEQYF	TGTGCCAGCAGCCAAGACGCGGGGGGACAAGCAATACACTACGAGCAGTACTTC
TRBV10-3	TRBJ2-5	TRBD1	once	CAISGGQQETQYF	TGTGCCATCAGTGGGGGACAGCAAGAGACCCAGTACTTC
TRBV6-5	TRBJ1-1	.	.	CASSYSSNEAFF	TGTGCCAGCAGTTACTCGTCAAATGAAGCTTTCTTT
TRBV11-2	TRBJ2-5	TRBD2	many	CASSSVNREGDEETQYF	TGTGCCAGCAGCTCAGTAAACCGGGAGGGTGACGAAGAGACCCAGTACTTC
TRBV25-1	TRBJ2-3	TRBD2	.	CASSSSGGQLGTDTQYF	TGTGCCAGCAGCTCCTCGGGGGGGCAGTTAGGCACAGATACGCAGTATTTT
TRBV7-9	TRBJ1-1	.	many	CASSFQNTEAFF	TGTGCCAGCAGCTTTCAGAACACTGAAGCTTTCTTT
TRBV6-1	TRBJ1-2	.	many	CAIPQVYYGYTF	TGTGCCATCCCACAGGTGTACTATGGCTACACCTTC
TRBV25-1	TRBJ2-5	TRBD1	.	CASSEYRTGRYF	TGTGCCAGCAGTGAATATCGGACAGGGCGGTACTTC
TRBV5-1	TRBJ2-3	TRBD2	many	CASSRAASGGAVDTQYF	TGCGCCAGCAGCCGGGCGGCTAGCGGGGGGGCGGTGGATACGCAGTATTTT
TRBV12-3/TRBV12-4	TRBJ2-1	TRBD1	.	CASSPGQGMREQFF	TGTGCCAGCAGTCCGGGACAGGGAATGCGAGAGCAGTTCTTC
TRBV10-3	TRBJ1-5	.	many	CAISEAGSNQPQHF	TGTGCCATCAGTGAGGCAGGGAGCAATCAGCCCCAGCATTTT
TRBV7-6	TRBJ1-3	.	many	CASSPGHSGNTIYF	TGTGCCAGCAGTCCAGGCCACTCTGGAAACACCATATATTTT
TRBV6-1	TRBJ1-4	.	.	CASRTGLGEKLFF	TGTGCCAGCAGAACGGGGCTGGGTGAAAAACTGTTTTTT
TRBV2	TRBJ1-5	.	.	CASNTGPGQPQHF	TGTGCCAGCAACACAGGGCCTGGTCAGCCCCAGCATTTT
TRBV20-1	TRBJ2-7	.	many	CSARDRGLTSSYEQYF	TGCAGTGCTAGGGATCGGGGGCTAACGAGCTCCTACGAGCAGTACTTC
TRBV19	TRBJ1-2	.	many	CASSLSTGLAGNGYTF	TGTGCCAGTAGTCTGTCGACAGGACTGGCTGGGAATGGCTACACCTTC
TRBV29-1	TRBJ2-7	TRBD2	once	CSQYPGGTYEQYF	TGCAGCCAGTACCCGGGGGGGACCTACGAGCAGTACTTC
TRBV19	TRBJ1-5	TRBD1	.	CASTDRDSNQPQHF	TGTGCCAGTACCGACAGGGATAGCAATCAGCCCCAGCATTTT
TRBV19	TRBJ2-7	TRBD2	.	CASSGTSVYYEQYF	TGTGCCAGTAGTGGAACTAGCGTATACTACGAGCAGTACTTC
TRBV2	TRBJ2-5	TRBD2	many	CASNTQRGGQETQYF	TGTGCCAGCAACACCCAGCGGGGGGGGCAAGAGACCCAGTACTTC
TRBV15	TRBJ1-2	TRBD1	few	CATSREAGGRGYTF	TGTGCCACCAGCAGAGAGGCAGGGGGCCGAGGCTACACCTTC
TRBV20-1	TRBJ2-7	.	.	CSARLGGNFSSYEQYF	TGCAGTGCTAGACTGGGGGGCAACTTCAGCTCCTACGAGCAGTACTTC
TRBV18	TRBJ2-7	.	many	CASSPPAGAVYEQYF	TGTGCCAGCTCACCACCGGCGGGGGCCGTCTACGAGCAGTACTTC
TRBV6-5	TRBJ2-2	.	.	CASSYYRVNTGELFF	TGTGCCAGCAGTTACTATAGGGTTAACACCGGGGAGCTGTTTTTT
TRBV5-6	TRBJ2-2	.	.	CASSWGPQGNTGELFF	TGTGCCAGCAGCTGGGGGCCGCAGGGGAATACCGGGGAGCTGTTTTTT
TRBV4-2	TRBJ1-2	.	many	CASSQRQGLSRYTF	TGTGCCAGCAGCCAAAGGCAGGGTTTGTCCCGCTACACCTTC
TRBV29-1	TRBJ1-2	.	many	CSVWGGDGYTF	TGCAGCGTTTGGGGCGGAGATGGCTACACCTTC
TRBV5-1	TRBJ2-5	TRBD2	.	CASSLPRTSGGAQETQYF	TGCGCCAGCAGCTTGCCTCGGACTAGCGGGGGGGCCCAAGAGACCCAGTACTTC
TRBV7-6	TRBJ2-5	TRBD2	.	CASSLAGTSGGRETQYF	TGTGCCAGCAGCCTCGCCGGGACTAGCGGCGGTAGGGAGACCCAGTACTTC
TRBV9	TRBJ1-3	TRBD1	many	CASSPPTGASGNTIYF	TGTGCCAGCAGCCCTCCCACAGGGGCCTCTGGAAACACCATATATTTT
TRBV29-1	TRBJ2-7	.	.	CSLWGYAYEQYF	TGCAGCTTATGGGGTTACGCCTACGAGCAGTACTTC